This T cell receptor beta chain was identified in a study of regulatory T cells in long-lasting Graves disease. Findings and limits, study-wide: Persistent patients shared more public clonotypes (about 2,600) than new patients (approximately 1,000).

Regarding time point: newly diagnosed GD, antithyroid drugs for less than 3 months. RNA from PBMCs was the source of the TCR library. EDTA tubes received about 10 milliliters of collected peripheral blood. At least ten counts were recorded for this clonotype. The antigen remains unidentified. The CDR3 is made up of 13 amino acids. The V end lost 1 base, the J end lost 4 bases, and 6 bases lay between the germline ends. CDR1 is LNHDA, CDR2 SQIVND, per germline (reference sequence). Relying on iRepertoire HTBI primers and Arm-PCR of CDR3 regions, the team built TCR beta libraries. TCRdb fed the multiplex PCR reads into MiXCR, producing one record per CDR3 protein. The table includes about 200,000 distinct CDR3 sequences, approximately 16% detected once.

Sequencing was performed on peripheral blood mononuclear cells (PBMCs), taken at new diagnosis, from a patient treated with antithyroid drugs. The chain recombines TRBV19 with TRBJ2-3, with D unresolved. The clonotype comes from a female donor with Graves disease. For the CDR3, the DNA is TGTGCCAGTAGTATAGGCACTTCAGATACGCAGTATTTT. Translating gives CASSIGTSDTQYF.